The 16 T cell receptor beta chains listed next were all sequenced from one sample in a study of T cell responses to AZD1222 COVID-19 vaccine. Data came from immunoSEQ multiplex PCR; TCRdb stores just in-frame clones and leaves some out. The sample lists just under 95,000 clones, just over 85% occurring once. The input for sequencing was peripheral blood, taken on day 0 of AZD1222 vaccination. The source is an adult in good health.

V usage is TRBV5-1 and J usage is TRBJ2-2, with D tentatively TRBD1 or TRBD2 (6 bases each). Germline-derived CDR1 and CDR2 are SGHRS and YFSETQ. This CDR3 comprises 16 residues. V was cut by 1 base and J by 3 bases, with 13 bases left in between. The CDR3 nucleotides are TGCGCCAGCAGCTTGATGCCGGGGGCGGACACCGGGGAGCTGTTTTTT. It specifies CASSLMPGADTGELFF.

V and J are TRBV2 and TRBJ2-5; D possibly corresponds to TRBD1 (6 bases). Germline V gives CDR1 SNHLY, CDR2 FYNNEI. The CDR3 extends over 17 amino acids. V was cut by 8 bases and J by 1 base, with 23 bases left in between. The CDR3 loop is CASFISRAGVVQETQYF. The CDR3, as DNA: TGTGCCAGCTTTATCAGCCGTGCAGGGGTCGTCCAAGAGACCCAGTACTTC.

The chain is built from TRBV9 and TRBJ1-5; TRBD1 is a possible D gene (5 bases). CDR1 is SGDLS, CDR2 YYNGEE, per germline. CDR3 length equals 16 residues. Between the trimmed V and J ends, which lost 6 bases and 6 bases, there was a span of 22 bases. The CDR3 protein is CASTHPPRAGVQPQHF. DNA for the CDR3: TGTGCCAGCACCCACCCCCCCAGGGCGGGGGTTCAGCCCCAGCATTTT. Full variable domain (outside the CDR3, taken from reference TRBV9 and TRBJ1-5): DSGVTQTPKHLITATGQRVTLRCSPRSGDLSVYWYQQSLDQGLQFLIQYYNGEERAKGNILERFSAQQFPDLHSELNLSSLELGDSALYFCASTHPPRAGVQPQHFGDGTRLSIL.

The chain combines TRBV7-8 with TRBJ2-5; D tentatively reads TRBD1 or TRBD2 (5 bases each). Germline V gives CDR1 SGHVS, CDR2 FQNEAQ. V was shortened by 0 bases and J by 4 bases, with 18 bases between the two germline ends. CDR3 length equals 17 residues. The CDR3 DNA reads as TGTGCCAGCAGCTTAGCCCAACCGGGACCGGGGAGAGAGACCCAGTACTTC. This encodes CASSLAQPGPGRETQYF.

The chain is built from TRBV3-1 (or the pseudogene TRBV3-2) and TRBJ1-6; D gene uncertain. CDR1 is LGHDT, CDR2 YNNKEL, per germline (reference sequence). V lost 6 bases and J 0 bases, leaving 3 bases between the germline ends. This CDR3 has 13 amino acids. Here the CDR3 reads CASSSSYNSPLHF. Here the CDR3 DNA reads TGTGCCAGCAGTAGCTCCTATAATTCACCCCTCCACTTT.

The rearrangement uses TRBV4-1 and TRBJ1-1; D remains unclear. The CDR3 is 16 residues long. The germline V gene has CDR1 MGHRA and CDR2 YSYEKL. V was clipped by 0 bases and J by 3 bases, with 14 bases between them. The CDR3 DNA is TGCGCCAGCAGCCAAGATCAACGGGTCGGGGACACTGAAGCTTTCTTT. This encodes CASSQDQRVGDTEAFF.

This chain joins TRBV7-3 and TRBJ2-3; D gene unclear. The length of the CDR3 is 16 residues. The V end lost 5 bases, the J end lost 0 bases, and 15 bases lay between the germline ends. CDR1 and CDR2 (germline): SGHTA, FQGTGA. CDR3 sequence (DNA): TGTGCCAGCAGCCCCGAAGCACGAACTAGCACAGATACGCAGTATTTT. It yields the protein CASSPEARTSTDTQYF.

This clone was detected a few times. V usage is TRBV11-2 and J usage is TRBJ2-7; D perhaps matches TRBD2 (5 bases). Deletions cut 4 bases from V and 2 bases from J, with 12 bases between. The length of the CDR3 is 14 residues. Looked up from germline, CDR1 is SGHAT and CDR2 is FQNNGV. CDR3 bases: TGTGCCAGCAGCTCCAATCGGCGGGCCTACGAGCAGTACTTC. Its protein is CASSSNRRAYEQYF.

This chain uses TRBV7-3 with TRBJ2-2; D remains unclear. In germline, CDR1 is SGHTA, CDR2 FQGTGA. V lost 8 bases and J lost 3, with 13 bases in between. This CDR3 is built from 14 residues. The CDR3 loop is CASHGRTDTGELFF. The CDR3 coding sequence is TGTGCCAGCCATGGCCGGACGGACACCGGGGAGCTGTTTTTT.

The chain has TRBV29-1 and TRBJ1-4; D remains unclear. Germline V gene data show CDR1 as SQVTM and CDR2 as ANQGSEA. This CDR3 has 13 residues. Deletions cut 6 bases from V and 6 bases from J, with 14 bases between. CDR3 protein: CSVQRNWDEKLFF. CDR3 in DNA: TGCAGCGTGCAGAGGAACTGGGATGAAAAACTGTTTTTT.

CDR3 nucleotides: TGTGCCAGCAGTGAACTGGGCTACACCTTC. This translates into CASSELGYTF. V is TRBV6-1 and J is TRBJ1-2, with unresolved D. V dropped 2 bases and J dropped 8 bases, with 3 bases sitting between them. The CDR3 runs 10 residues. Germline V gene sequence: CDR1 MNHNS, CDR2 SASEGT.

The chain recombines TRBV28 with TRBJ1-2; 9 nucleotides agree with TRBD1. The CDR3 totals 14 residues. Losses at the gene ends were 8 bases for V and 5 bases for J; bases not matched to a gene: 9. CDR1 is MDHEN, CDR2 SYDVKM, per germline. CDR3 DNA sequence: TGTGCCAGCCGATTCCGGGACAGGGTGTATGGCTACACCTTC. As protein: CASRFRDRVYGYTF.

This clone appeared a few times. The J gene is TRBJ1-2, the V gene TRBV11-2; 7 bases are shared with TRBD1. V shed 5 bases and J 6 bases; nucleotides not matched to a gene: 9. CDR3 length: 14 residues. Per the germline V gene, CDR1 is SGHAT and CDR2 is FQNNGV. The CDR3 nucleotides are TGTGCCAGCAGCGCGAGACAGGGACTAGATGGCTACACCTTC. It translates to CASSARQGLDGYTF.

J is TRBJ2-1 and V is TRBV6-6, with 7 bases that match TRBD1. This CDR3 spans 14 amino acids. CDR1 and CDR2 from the germline V gene are MNHNY and SVGAGI (reference sequence). The J segment lost 5 bases and the V segment lost 4 bases, leaving 5 bases of the junction unmatched. The CDR3 nucleotides read TGTGCCAGCAGTTTAGGACAGGATCACAATGAGCAGTTCTTC. This codes for CASSLGQDHNEQFF.

This sequence joins TRBV7-2 and TRBJ1-3; 7 bases align to TRBD1. V shed 3 bases and J 3 bases; nucleotides not matched to a gene: 2. Germline V lookup: CDR1 SGHTA, CDR2 FQGNSA. The CDR3 is 14 residues long. CDR3 amino acids: CASSLDRRGNTIYF. The CDR3 nucleotides are TGTGCCAGCAGCTTGGACAGGCGTGGAAACACCATATATTTT.

This chain connects TRBV7-2 to TRBJ1-2; 7 positions agree with TRBD1. Germline lookup yields CDR1 SGHTA and CDR2 FQGNSA. CDR3 length: 15 residues. Unmatched junction bases numbered 11, after V lost 5 bases and J lost 5 bases. Written as DNA, the CDR3 is TGTGCCAGCAGCGTCACGGGGGACAGCCCATATGGCTACACCTTC. Translating gives CASSVTGDSPYGYTF.